Described below is a single T cell receptor beta chain sequence and its context. What it recognizes is unknown. The data stem from a study of T cell repertoires in aging, cancer and after chemotherapy. Background on the study: Donors were grouped into six age bands spanning 30 or younger through 70 or older. Study findings and constraints: Age-matched healthy donors had significantly more diverse, less clonal blood TCR repertoires than untreated cancer patients.

Multiplex touch-down PCR with TRB-A/B primers amplified rearranged V-D-J TRB sequences. TCRdb fed the multiplex PCR reads into MiXCR, producing one record per CDR3 protein. Here the sample spans several thousand distinct CDR3 sequences, roughly 42% being singletons. This CDR3 has 14 residues. Trimming cost V 6 bases and J 3 bases, with 13 bases left between them. Peripheral blood genomic DNA, not sorted cells or RNA, was the template. The sequence came from a human donor with a solid tumor. Sequenced sample: blood. The J gene is TRBJ2-3, the V gene TRBV12-3 or TRBV12-4; D possibly corresponds to TRBD1 (6 bases). CDR3 nucleotides: TGTGCCAGCAGGCCGGGACACTCTACAGATACGCAGTATTTT. Translated, it gives CASRPGHSTDTQYF.